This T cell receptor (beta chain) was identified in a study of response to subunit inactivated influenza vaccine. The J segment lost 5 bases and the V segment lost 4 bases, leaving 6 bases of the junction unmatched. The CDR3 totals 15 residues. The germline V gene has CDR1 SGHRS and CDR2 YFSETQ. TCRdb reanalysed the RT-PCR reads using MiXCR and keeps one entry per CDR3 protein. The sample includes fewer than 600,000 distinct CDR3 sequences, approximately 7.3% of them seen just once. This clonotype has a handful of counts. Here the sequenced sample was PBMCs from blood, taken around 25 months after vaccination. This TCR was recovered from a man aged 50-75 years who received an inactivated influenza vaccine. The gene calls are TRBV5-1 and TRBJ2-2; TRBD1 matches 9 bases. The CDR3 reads CASSAGQGETGELFF. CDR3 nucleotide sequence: TGCGCCAGCAGCGCGGGACAGGGAGAGACCGGGGAGCTGTTTTTT.